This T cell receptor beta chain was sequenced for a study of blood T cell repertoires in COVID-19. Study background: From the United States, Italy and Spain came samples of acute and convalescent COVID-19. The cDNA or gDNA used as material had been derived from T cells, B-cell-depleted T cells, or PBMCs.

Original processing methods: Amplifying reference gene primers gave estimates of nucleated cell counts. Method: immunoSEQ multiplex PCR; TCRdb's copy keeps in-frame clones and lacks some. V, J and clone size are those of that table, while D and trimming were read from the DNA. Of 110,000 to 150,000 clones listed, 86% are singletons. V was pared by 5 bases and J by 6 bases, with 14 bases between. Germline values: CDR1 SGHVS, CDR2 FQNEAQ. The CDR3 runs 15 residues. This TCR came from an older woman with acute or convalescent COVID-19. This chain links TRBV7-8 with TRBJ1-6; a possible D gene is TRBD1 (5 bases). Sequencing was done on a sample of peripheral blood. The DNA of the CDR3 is TGTGCCAGCAGCCCCCGACAGAGTCCTAATTCACCCCTCCACTTT. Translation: CASSPRQSPNSPLHF.